The 32 T cell receptor beta chains reported below all come from one sample, sequenced in a study of T cells in Graves' hyperthyroidism and ophthalmopathy. RNA transcripts were the template for amplifying TCR beta CDR3 regions. Researchers ran a first-round RT-PCR on the TCR CDR3 using the HTBI primer set. TCRdb ran MiXCR on the multiplex PCR reads and lists one entry per CDR3 protein. The sample consists of under 400,000 distinct CDR3 sequences, around 15% of them appearing once. The material sequenced was blood. These receptors came from a woman in her sixties with Graves' ophthalmopathy.

This clonotype was recorded many times. The chain has TRBV7-2 and TRBJ2-3; D unresolved. V shed 4 bases and J shed 2 bases, with 10 bases lying between them. Germline CDR1 SGHTA, CDR2 FQGNSA. The CDR3 is 14 amino acids. The CDR3 sequence: CASSSLGATDTQYF. DNA for the CDR3: TGTGCCAGCAGCTCCCTGGGCGCCACAGATACGCAGTATTTT.

The sample holds many counts of this clonotype. This sequence joins TRBV7-2 and TRBJ2-5; 8 bases agree with TRBD2. CDR1 and CDR2 from the germline V gene are SGHTA and FQGNSA. V lost 7 bases and J lost 5; bases outside the gene matches: 15. The CDR3 totals 16 residues. CDR3 loop: CASNRGAAGAGETQYF. As DNA, the CDR3 is TGTGCCAGCAACCGGGGGGCAGCGGGAGCTGGCGAGACCCAGTACTTC.

This rearrangement joins TRBV28 to TRBJ2-2; no definite D call. The V gene's germline CDR1 is MDHEN and CDR2 SYDVKM. V was cut by 8 bases and J by 6 bases, with 7 bases left in between. The CDR3 has 11 amino acids. The CDR3 DNA sequence: TGTGCCAGCTCTAACTCCGGGGAGCTGTTTTTT. This encodes CASSNSGELFF.

At least ten counts were recorded for this clonotype. The chain carries TRBV5-6 and TRBJ1-4; TRBD1 matches at 7 bases. Germline V lookup: CDR1 SGHDT, CDR2 YYEEEE. V trimming: 3 bases; J trimming: 5 bases; junction bases outside the gene matches: 7. This CDR3 region has 15 residues. The CDR3 sequence is CASSSTGTVNEKLFF. The DNA of the CDR3 is TGTGCCAGCAGCTCAACCGGGACAGTGAATGAAAAACTGTTTTTT.

V and J are TRBV10-3 and TRBJ2-5, with TRBD1 matching over 12 bases. CDR1 and CDR2 (germline): ENHRY, SYGVKD. The CDR3 loop spans 15 amino acids. The V segment lost 4 bases and the J segment 5 bases; nucleotides outside the gene matches: 5. CDR3 DNA sequence: TGTGCCATCAGTGGGGGGACAGGGGGCATGGAGACCCAGTACTTC. Amino acids: CAISGGTGGMETQYF.

This clonotype was recorded at least ten times. The CDR3: CAWGDTGNEQFF. The CDR3 DNA sequence: TGTGCCTGGGGGGATACGGGCAATGAGCAGTTCTTC. The chain joins TRBV30 to TRBJ2-1, with D uncertain. The V end lost 5 bases, the J end lost 6 bases, and 11 bases lay between the germline ends. Germline CDR1 reads GTSNPN; CDR2 reads SVGIG (reference sequence). The CDR3 is made up of 12 amino acids.

This clonotype was seen ten or more times. The V gene is TRBV20-1, the J gene TRBJ2-7, with 11 bases matching TRBD2. This CDR3 is 15 amino acids long. Germline assignment: CDR1 DFQATT and CDR2 SNEGSKA (reference sequence). Trimming removed 6 bases from V and 0 bases from J; junction bases left unmatched: 7. Written as DNA, the CDR3 is TGCAGTGCCGGCACTAGCGGGAGTAGCTCCTACGAGCAGTACTTC. The encoded protein is CSAGTSGSSSYEQYF.

V gene TRBV7-8 combines with J gene TRBJ1-3; D not certain. Germline V gene lookup returns CDR1 SGHVS and CDR2 FQNEAQ. The CDR3 consists of 15 residues. Trimming took off 4 bases at V and 6 bases at J, with 16 bases between the two ends. The DNA for the CDR3 is TGTGCCAGCAGCTCACAAGGGTTTTTCGTAAACACCATATATTTT. Amino acid sequence: CASSSQGFFVNTIYF.

At least ten counts were recorded for this clonotype. The gene calls are TRBV7-3 and TRBJ2-1, with 9 bases aligning to TRBD2. The CDR3 extends over 18 amino acids. V gave up 4 bases and J gave up 6 bases; unmatched junction bases: 16. CDR1 SGHTA and CDR2 FQGTGA come from the germline V gene. The CDR3: CASSSREYGTSTSNEQFF. DNA of the CDR3: TGTGCCAGCAGCTCCCGGGAGTACGGGACTAGCACCTCCAATGAGCAGTTCTTC.

This clonotype was observed at least ten times. The chain joins TRBV11-1 to TRBJ2-7; TRBD2 aligns across 8 bases. The CDR3 sequence is 15 residues long. Germline assignment: CDR1 SGHAT and CDR2 FQDESV (reference sequence). The V and J ends lost 6 bases and 6 bases, in that order; junction bases with no gene match: 13. This chain's CDR3 is CASRVSGLEFSEQYF. The CDR3 DNA is TGTGCCAGCAGGGTCTCGGGACTAGAGTTCTCCGAGCAGTACTTC.

This clonotype was recorded at least ten times. The chain recombines TRBV27 with TRBJ1-5; D gene uncertain. Germline V gene sequence: CDR1 MNHEY, CDR2 SMNVEV (reference sequence). The CDR3 sequence is 14 residues long. V was shortened by 8 bases and J by 0 bases, with 11 bases between the two germline ends. CDR3 region: CASAWFGSNQPQHF. CDR3 in DNA: TGTGCCAGCGCATGGTTTGGTAGCAATCAGCCCCAGCATTTT.

This clonotype was observed many times. The rearrangement joins TRBV6-1 to TRBJ2-7, with D possibly being TRBD2 (6 bases). Looked up from germline, CDR1 is MNHNS and CDR2 is SASEGT. The CDR3 consists of 15 residues. Trimming took 1 base from V and 6 from J, leaving 16 bases between them. The DNA for the CDR3 is TGTGCCAGCAGTGAAGTGGAGGGAACCAACGCCGAGCAGTACTTC. It yields the protein CASSEVEGTNAEQYF.

The rearrangement uses TRBV14 and TRBJ2-1; a weak D match, TRBD2 (5 bases). Germline values: CDR1 SGHDN, CDR2 FVKESK. CDR3 length: 14 amino acids. Trimming left V 4 bases short and J 1 base short, with 8 bases between. The CDR3 region is CASSPRTSYNEQFF. CDR3 bases: TGTGCCAGCAGCCCAAGGACTTCCTACAATGAGCAGTTCTTC.

This clonotype was counted only a few times. The rearrangement uses TRBV6-4 and TRBJ2-3; 12 bases are shared with TRBD2. V was clipped by 4 bases and J by 1 base; unmatched bases: 6. CDR1 is MRHNA and CDR2 is SNTAGT in the germline V gene. CDR3 size: 17 residues. The CDR3, as DNA: TGTGCCAGCAGTGCGACTAGCGGGAGAGGGGGCACAGATACGCAGTATTTT. It codes for CASSATSGRGGTDTQYF.

This clonotype was observed many times. This chain links TRBV13 with TRBJ2-7, with 7 bases that match TRBD2. This CDR3 has 17 residues. Losses at the gene ends were 5 bases for V and 7 bases for J; bases not matched to a gene: 20. Germline CDR1 reads PRHDT; CDR2 reads FYEKMQ (reference sequence). CDR3 residues: CASSTSRRAGLDYEQYF. CDR3 coding DNA: TGTGCCAGCAGCACCTCCCGCAGAGCGGGACTCGACTATGAGCAGTACTTC.

This clonotype was observed a handful of times. The V and J genes are TRBV19 and TRBJ1-5; perhaps TRBD1 as D (5 bases). V was clipped by 3 bases and J by 2 bases, with 14 bases between them. Germline lookup yields CDR1 LNHDA and CDR2 SQIVND (reference sequence). This CDR3 has 16 amino acids. The CDR3 DNA follows: TGTGCCAGTAGTATTTTGGGGGACCCTCGCAATCAGCCCCAGCATTTT. This translates into CASSILGDPRNQPQHF.

This chain joins TRBV5-1 and TRBJ2-2; 8 bases are shared with TRBD2. CDR1 is SGHRS and CDR2 is YFSETQ in the germline V gene. The CDR3 has 17 amino acids. Losses at the gene ends were 4 bases for V and 4 bases for J; bases not matched to a gene: 12. The CDR3 DNA reads as TGCGCCAGCAGCGAAGTCTCCGGACTAGCCCTCACCGGGGAGCTGTTTTTT. Its protein is CASSEVSGLALTGELFF.

This clonotype was recorded many times. This chain links TRBV28 with TRBJ1-5; D gene uncertain. In germline, CDR1 is MDHEN, CDR2 SYDVKM. This CDR3 spans 12 amino acids. V dropped 10 bases and J dropped 2 bases, with 9 bases sitting between them. The CDR3 DNA sequence: TGTGCCACCAAGGTTGGCAATCAGCCCCAGCATTTT. Translating it yields CATKVGNQPQHF.

This clonotype was seen at least ten times. The rearrangement joins TRBV7-3 to TRBJ2-1, with TRBD2 matching 13 bases. The CDR3 extends over 18 amino acids. Germline CDR1 and CDR2: SGHTA and FQGTGA. V shed 5 bases and J 0 bases; nucleotides not matched to a gene: 7. The CDR3 nucleotides read TGTGCCAGCAGCCCCTGGACTAGCGGGAGACCCTCCTACAATGAGCAGTTCTTC. Translated: CASSPWTSGRPSYNEQFF. The complete variable domain, with remaining parts taken from reference TRBV7-3 and TRBJ2-1, reads GAGVSQTPSNKVTEKGKYVELRCDPISGHTALYWYRQSLGQGPEFLIYFQGTGAADDSGLPNDRFFAVRPEGSVSTLKIQRTERGDSAVYLCASSPWTSGRPSYNEQFFGPGTRLTVL.

The chain uses TRBV4-1 and TRBJ2-5; TRBD1 matches at 7 bases. Germline lookup yields CDR1 MGHRA and CDR2 YSYEKL. Unmatched junction bases numbered 15, after V lost 3 bases and J lost 5 bases. The CDR3 length is 17 residues. The CDR3 is CASSQDRDSGRGETQYF. DNA for the CDR3: TGCGCCAGCAGCCAGGACCGGGACAGTGGGAGAGGGGAGACCCAGTACTTC.

At least ten counts were recorded for this clonotype. The chain uses TRBV28 and TRBJ2-3; D remains unclear. V was shortened by 6 bases and J by 2 bases, with 12 bases between the two germline ends. CDR3 length: 14 amino acids. Germline-derived CDR1 and CDR2 are MDHEN and SYDVKM. The CDR3 nucleotides are TGTGCCAGCAGCTGGTCGGGTGTCACAGATACGCAGTATTTT. Amino acid sequence: CASSWSGVTDTQYF.

The CDR3 loop reads CASSVGGTSYGYTF. In nucleotides, the CDR3 is TGTGCCAGCAGCGTCGGGGGGACGTCCTATGGCTACACCTTC. J is TRBJ1-2 and V is TRBV9; weak D call: TRBD1 (5 bases). The CDR3 is made up of 14 amino acids. Germline CDR1 is SGDLS and CDR2 is YYNGEE. Trimming stripped 2 bases from V and 4 bases from J, with 12 bases between.

In its sample, this clonotype was seen a few times. The chain is built from TRBV14 and TRBJ1-1; D remains ambiguous. Trimming removed 3 bases from V and 5 bases from J, with 10 bases in between. The germline CDR1 and CDR2 sequences are SGHDN and FVKESK. The length of the CDR3 is 13 residues. The CDR3 here is CASSHITGTEAFF. The CDR3 nucleotides are TGTGCCAGCAGCCATATCACCGGGACTGAAGCTTTCTTT.

The rearrangement uses TRBV10-2 and TRBJ1-1, with TRBD1 identical over 8 bases. The V gene end was trimmed by 3 bases and the J gene end by 1 base; junction bases not matched to a gene: 4. Germline values: CDR1 WSHSY, CDR2 SAAADI. This CDR3 contains 15 residues. The CDR3 loop reads CASSERGQGNTEAFF. CDR3 in DNA: TGCGCCAGCAGTGAAAGAGGACAGGGGAACACTGAAGCTTTCTTT.

The J gene is TRBJ2-2, the V gene TRBV27; the match to TRBD1 covers 8 bases. CDR1 is MNHEY, CDR2 SMNVEV, per germline (reference sequence). J gave up 4 bases and V 7 bases, and 5 bases lay outside the gene matches. The CDR3 has 14 residues. CDR3 bases: TGTGCCAGCACTTGGACAGGGATCACCGGGGAGCTGTTTTTT. Protein: CASTWTGITGELFF.

This clonotype was seen repeatedly, ten times or more. The chain employs TRBV24-1 and TRBJ2-5; 7 nucleotides agree with TRBD1. Per the germline V gene, CDR1 is KGHDR and CDR2 is SFDVKD. V lost 5 bases to trimming and J lost 5 bases; unmatched junction nucleotides: 7. The CDR3 runs to 14 residues. This chain's CDR3 is CATSGEGAGETQYF. Written as DNA, the CDR3 is TGTGCCACCAGTGGTGAGGGGGCAGGGGAGACCCAGTACTTC.

This clonotype was recorded at least ten times. The chain uses TRBV6-2 or TRBV6-3 and TRBJ2-3, with 7 bases aligning to TRBD1. The CDR3 loop spans 17 amino acids. Germline assignment: CDR1 MNHEY and CDR2 SVGEGT. Trimming cost V 1 base and J 1 base; bases outside gene matches: 8. The CDR3 sequence: CASSYLLGTVGTDTQYF. The CDR3 coding sequence is TGTGCCAGCAGTTACTTGCTGGGGACAGTGGGCACAGATACGCAGTATTTT.

This chain uses TRBV20-1 with TRBJ1-2, with 7 bases aligning to TRBD1. Germline values: CDR1 DFQATT, CDR2 SNEGSKA (reference sequence). V gave up 2 bases and J gave up 3 bases; unmatched junction bases: 9. The CDR3 covers 15 residues. As DNA, the CDR3 is TGCAGTGCTAGACCTCGAGGGGGCGTCGACTATGGCTACACCTTC. Residues: CSARPRGGVDYGYTF.

This sequence joins TRBV5-5 and TRBJ2-5, with TRBD2 matching over 11 bases. The V gene end was trimmed by 4 bases and the J gene end by 3 bases; junction bases not matched to a gene: 11. Per germline, CDR1 SGHKS and CDR2 YYEKEE (reference sequence). The CDR3 is made up of 17 amino acids. CDR3 DNA sequence: TGTGCCAGCAGCCCCCCGATGACTAGCGGGACCGAAGAGACCCAGTACTTC. It translates to CASSPPMTSGTEETQYF.

This chain connects TRBV9 to TRBJ2-1; D call uncertain. CDR1 is SGDLS and CDR2 is YYNGEE in the germline V gene. Trimming took off 2 bases at V and 9 bases at J, with 12 bases between the two ends. The CDR3 runs 13 residues. The CDR3 DNA sequence: TGTGCCAGCAGCGTCCTTGGCCTCGGTGAGCAGTTCTTC. It translates to CASSVLGLGEQFF.

The table lists this clonotype with many counts. The chain recombines TRBV5-4 with TRBJ1-2; perhaps TRBD1 as D (5 bases). The CDR3 contains 15 residues. CDR1 SGHNT and CDR2 YYREEE come from the germline V gene (reference sequence). V was cut by 1 base and J by 0 bases, with 10 bases left in between. The CDR3 loop is CASSLPGTANYGYTF. The CDR3 nucleotides read TGTGCCAGCAGCTTGCCCGGGACGGCTAACTATGGCTACACCTTC.

There are a few counts of this clonotype. The chain recombines TRBV5-1 with TRBJ2-5; the match to TRBD2 covers 7 bases. Trimming at V came to 7 bases and at J to 5 bases, leaving 11 bases not matched to a gene. The CDR3 totals 14 residues. Germline V lookup: CDR1 SGHRS, CDR2 YFSETQ. In nucleotides, the CDR3 is TGCGCCAGCTGCCTTCCGGGGGGTTATGAGACCCAGTACTTC. Its protein is CASCLPGGYETQYF.